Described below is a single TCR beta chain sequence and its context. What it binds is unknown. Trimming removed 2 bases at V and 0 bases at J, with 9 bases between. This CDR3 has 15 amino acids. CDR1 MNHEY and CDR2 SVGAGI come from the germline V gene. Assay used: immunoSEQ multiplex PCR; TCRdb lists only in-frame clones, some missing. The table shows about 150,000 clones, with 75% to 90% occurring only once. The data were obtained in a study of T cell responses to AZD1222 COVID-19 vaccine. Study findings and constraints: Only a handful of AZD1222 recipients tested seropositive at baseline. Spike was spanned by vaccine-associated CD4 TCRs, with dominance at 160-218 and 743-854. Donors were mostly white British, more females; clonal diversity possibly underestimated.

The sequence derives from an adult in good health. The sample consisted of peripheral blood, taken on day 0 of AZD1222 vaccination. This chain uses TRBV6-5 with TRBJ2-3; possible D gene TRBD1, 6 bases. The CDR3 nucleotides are TGTGCCAGCAGTTACCGCAGGGGAAGCACAGATACGCAGTATTTT. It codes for CASSYRRGSTDTQYF.